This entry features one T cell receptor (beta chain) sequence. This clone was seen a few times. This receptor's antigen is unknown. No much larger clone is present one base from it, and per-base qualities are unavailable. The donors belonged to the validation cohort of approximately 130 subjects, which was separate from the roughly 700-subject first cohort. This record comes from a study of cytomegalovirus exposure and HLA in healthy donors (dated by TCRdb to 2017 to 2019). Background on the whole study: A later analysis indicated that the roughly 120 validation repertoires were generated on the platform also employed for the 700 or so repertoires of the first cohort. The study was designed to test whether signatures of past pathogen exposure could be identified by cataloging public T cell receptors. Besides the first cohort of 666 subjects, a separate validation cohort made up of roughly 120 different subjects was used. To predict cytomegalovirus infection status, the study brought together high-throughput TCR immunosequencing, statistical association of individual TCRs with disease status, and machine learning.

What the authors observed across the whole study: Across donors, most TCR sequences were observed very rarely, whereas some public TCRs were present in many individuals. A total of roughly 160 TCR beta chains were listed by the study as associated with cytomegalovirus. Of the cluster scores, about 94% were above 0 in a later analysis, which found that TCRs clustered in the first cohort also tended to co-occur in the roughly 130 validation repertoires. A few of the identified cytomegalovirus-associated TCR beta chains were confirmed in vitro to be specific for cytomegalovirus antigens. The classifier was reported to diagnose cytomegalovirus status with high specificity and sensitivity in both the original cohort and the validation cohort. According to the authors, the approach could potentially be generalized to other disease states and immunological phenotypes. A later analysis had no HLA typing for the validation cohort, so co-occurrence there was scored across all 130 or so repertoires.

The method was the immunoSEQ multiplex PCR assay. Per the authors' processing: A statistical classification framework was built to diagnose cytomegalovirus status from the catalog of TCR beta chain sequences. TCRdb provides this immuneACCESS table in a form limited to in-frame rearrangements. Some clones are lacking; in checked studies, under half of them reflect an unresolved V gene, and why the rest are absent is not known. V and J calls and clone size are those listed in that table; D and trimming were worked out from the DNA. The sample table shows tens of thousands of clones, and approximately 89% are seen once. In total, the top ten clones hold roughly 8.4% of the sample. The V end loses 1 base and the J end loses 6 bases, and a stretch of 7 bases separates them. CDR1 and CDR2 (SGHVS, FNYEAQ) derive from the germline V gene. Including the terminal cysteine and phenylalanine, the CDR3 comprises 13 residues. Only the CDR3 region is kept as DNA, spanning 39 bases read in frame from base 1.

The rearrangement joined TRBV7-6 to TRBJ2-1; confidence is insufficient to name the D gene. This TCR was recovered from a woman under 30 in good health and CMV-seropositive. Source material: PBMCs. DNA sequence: TGTGCCAGCAGCTTAGGCAGTTCCAATGAGCAGTTCTTC. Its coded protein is CASSLGSSNEQFF.